A selection of T cell receptor beta chains follows, all from one sample in a study of blood T cell repertoires in COVID-19. Sequencing was performed with immunoSEQ multiplex PCR; in TCRdb, only in-frame clones are kept and a portion is missing. Counted here are 200,000 to 250,000 clones, around 90% occurring once; the ten biggest clones make up more than 5.5%. The sequencing sample was made of peripheral blood. Source of these receptors: a man in his sixties who had recovered from COVID-19. Each CDR3 is given with its conserved first and last residue.

>TRBV6-2/TRBV6-3|TRBJ2-7
CASSYRASGKRSYEQYF
>TRBV19|TRBJ1-2
CASSMLDGGYGYTF
>TRBV5-1|TRBJ2-1
CASSPLAGGSYNEQFF
>TRBV7-9|TRBJ1-1
CASSLSVITEAFF
>TRBV9|TRBJ1-4
CASSARGSDEKLFF
>TRBV11-3|TRBJ1-1
CASSFGTGTEAFF
>TRBV12-5|TRBJ1-6
CASGSSDRVNSPLHF
>TRBV7-2|TRBJ2-2
CASSLQAYTGELFF
>TRBV11-2|TRBJ1-3
CASSLDGGSGNTIYF
>TRBV27|TRBJ1-1
CASSQGDRGRSGTEAFF
>TRBV19|TRBJ1-2
CASSMDRGSHGYTF
>TRBV6-6|TRBJ2-6
CAGYRGPSGANVLTF
>TRBV5-1|TRBJ2-3
CASSLDSGRWSSGARSTDTQYF
>TRBV5-1|TRBJ2-2
CASSPGGGINTGELFF
>TRBV5-1|TRBJ1-4
CASSRDRVETNEKLFF
>TRBV5-1|TRBJ2-7
CASSLQGADYEQYF
>TRBV5-4|TRBJ2-2
CASSSRTGYRTGELFF
>TRBV19|TRBJ2-1
CASSFTGSNEQFF
>TRBV11-1|TRBJ2-2
CASSPFSRVTGELFF
>TRBV6-2/TRBV6-3|TRBJ2-1
CASSYPPLAGGRHEQFF
>TRBV2|TRBJ2-3
CATTSGLAGGIDTQYF
>TRBV18|TRBJ1-1
CASSRQQADTEAFF
>TRBV19|TRBJ1-5
CASTRGAGGQPQHF
>TRBV7-3|TRBJ2-3
CASSPKGKWSAGGTSTDTQYF
>TRBV27|TRBJ1-2
CASSADATGSYYGYTF
>TRBV15|TRBJ2-5
CATSRDLSGGTQETQYF
>TRBV5-1|TRBJ2-3
CASSPGERGQTDTQYF
>TRBV15|TRBJ2-7
CATSRGGTVRNEQYF
>TRBV19|TRBJ1-1
CASSIIRDTEAFF
>TRBV9|TRBJ2-2
CASSVDPSSNTGELFF
>TRBV5-1|TRBJ2-3
CASLPGGGFTDTQYF
>TRBV28|TRBJ1-2
CASSAGGSGYTF
>TRBV28|TRBJ2-7
CASSLRQGRHEQYF
>TRBV5-3|TRBJ2-1
CARSLQGRGQFF
>TRBV13|TRBJ2-3
CASSSRDRGRDTQYF
>TRBV14|TRBJ1-6
CASSTRPGDHNSPLHF
>TRBV4-1|TRBJ2-7
CASSKARTYGGYEQYF
>TRBV19|TRBJ2-1
CATNRGFAEQFF
>TRBV19|TRBJ2-7
CASSTQGARDEQYF
>TRBV6-5|TRBJ1-1
CASSYSRRGNTEAFF
>TRBV7-3|TRBJ2-1
CASSLRSGEQFF
>TRBV18|TRBJ1-1
CASSPRTGWETEAFF
>TRBV3-1/TRBV3-2|TRBJ2-5
CASSQAGIFETQYF
>TRBV19|TRBJ2-2
CASSIGLAYRGGELFF
>TRBV5-1|TRBJ2-2
CASLKNPGTGELFF
>TRBV6-1|TRBJ1-2
CASSEAGGQGGGYTF
>TRBV12-3/TRBV12-4|TRBJ1-1
CASNLSGGEAFF
>TRBV27|TRBJ2-3
CASRYTSGAADTQYF
>TRBV6-2/TRBV6-3|TRBJ1-4
CASSFQGGGEKLFF
>TRBV6-5|TRBJ2-3
CASKEGGSTDTQYF
>TRBV6-4|TRBJ2-1
CASSDGAGGHNEQFF
>TRBV18|TRBJ1-2
CASSPPGAPYYGYTF
>TRBV28|TRBJ2-5
CASSSSGGVETQYF